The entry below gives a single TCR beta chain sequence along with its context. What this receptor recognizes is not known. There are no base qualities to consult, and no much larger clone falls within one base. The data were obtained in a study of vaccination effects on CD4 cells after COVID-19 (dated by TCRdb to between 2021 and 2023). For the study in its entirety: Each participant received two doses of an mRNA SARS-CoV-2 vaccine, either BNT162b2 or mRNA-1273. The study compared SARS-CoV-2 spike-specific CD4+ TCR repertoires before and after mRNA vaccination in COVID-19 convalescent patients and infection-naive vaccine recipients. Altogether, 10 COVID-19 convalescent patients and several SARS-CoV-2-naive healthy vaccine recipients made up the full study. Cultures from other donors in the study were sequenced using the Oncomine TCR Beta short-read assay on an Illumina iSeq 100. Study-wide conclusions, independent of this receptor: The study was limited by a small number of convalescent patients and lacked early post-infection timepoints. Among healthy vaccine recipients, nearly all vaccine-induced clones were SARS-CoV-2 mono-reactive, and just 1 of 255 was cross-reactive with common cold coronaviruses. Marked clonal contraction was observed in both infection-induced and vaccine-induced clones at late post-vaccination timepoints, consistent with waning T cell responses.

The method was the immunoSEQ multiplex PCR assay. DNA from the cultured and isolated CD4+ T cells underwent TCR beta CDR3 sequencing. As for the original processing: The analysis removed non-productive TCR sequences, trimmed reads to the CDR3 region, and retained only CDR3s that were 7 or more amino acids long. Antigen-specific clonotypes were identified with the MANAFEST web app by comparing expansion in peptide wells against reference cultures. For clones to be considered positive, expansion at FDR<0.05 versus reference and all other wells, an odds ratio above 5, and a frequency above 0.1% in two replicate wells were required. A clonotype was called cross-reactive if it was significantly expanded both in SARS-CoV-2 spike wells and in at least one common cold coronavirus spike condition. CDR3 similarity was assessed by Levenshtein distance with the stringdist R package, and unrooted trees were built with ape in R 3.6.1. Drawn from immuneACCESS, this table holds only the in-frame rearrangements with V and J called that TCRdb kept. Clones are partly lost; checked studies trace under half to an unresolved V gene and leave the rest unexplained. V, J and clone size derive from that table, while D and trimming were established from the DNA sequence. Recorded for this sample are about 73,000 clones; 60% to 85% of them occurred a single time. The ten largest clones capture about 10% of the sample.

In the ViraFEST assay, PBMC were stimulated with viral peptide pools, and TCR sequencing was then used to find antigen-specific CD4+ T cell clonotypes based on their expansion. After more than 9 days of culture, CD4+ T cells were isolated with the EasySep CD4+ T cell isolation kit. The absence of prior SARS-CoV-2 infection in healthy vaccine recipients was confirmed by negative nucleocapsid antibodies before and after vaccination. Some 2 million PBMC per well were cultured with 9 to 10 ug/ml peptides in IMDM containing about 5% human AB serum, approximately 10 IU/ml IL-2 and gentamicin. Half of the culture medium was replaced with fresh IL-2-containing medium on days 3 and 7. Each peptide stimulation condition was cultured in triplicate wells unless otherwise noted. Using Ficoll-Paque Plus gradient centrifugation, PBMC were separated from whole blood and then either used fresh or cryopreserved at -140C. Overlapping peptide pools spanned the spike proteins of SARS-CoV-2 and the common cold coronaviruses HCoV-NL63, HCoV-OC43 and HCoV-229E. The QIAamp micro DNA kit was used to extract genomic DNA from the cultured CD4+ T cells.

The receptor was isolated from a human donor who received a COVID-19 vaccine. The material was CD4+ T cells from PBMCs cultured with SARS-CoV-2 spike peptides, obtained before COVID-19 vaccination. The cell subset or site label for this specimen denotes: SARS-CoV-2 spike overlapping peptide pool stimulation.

In nucleotide form, the sequence is TGTGCCAGCCAAATAGACAGGGCGAGCGGGGAGCTGTTTTTT. The encoded protein is CASQIDRASGELFF. The rearrangement combines TRBV19 with TRBJ2-2, with TRBD1 identical over 7 junction bases. From the cysteine up to the phenylalanine, the CDR3 has a length of 14 residues. Only CDR3 DNA remains: 42 bases, in frame from the first base. After removal of 9 bases from V and 7 bases from J, the junction retains 11 bases not matched to a gene. CDR1 is given as LNHDA and CDR2 as SQIVND, both from the germline V gene (reference sequence).